The clone carrying this T cell receptor beta chain was seen more than once but under ten times. At one boundary the junction diverges from the germline segment, which might be a read error. The data were taken from a study of regulatory T cells in long-lasting Graves disease. Indicated time point: newly diagnosed GD, antithyroid drugs for less than 3 months. PBMC-extracted RNA yielded the TCR library. According to the study, TCR beta libraries were built with iRepertoire HTBI primers and CDR3-region Arm-PCR. MiXCR, applied by TCRdb to the multiplex PCR reads, yields one record per CDR3 protein. The repertoire holds about 450,000 distinct CDR3 sequences, around 15% seen once, with approximately 12% in the top ten. Separately, the same data were catalogued under a study of T cells in Graves' hyperthyroidism and ophthalmopathy. As reported in that work: Blood also showed most of the thyroid clonotypes that were expanded above 0.001.

The source of this sequence is a woman in her 30s with Graves disease. The input for sequencing was peripheral blood mononuclear cells (PBMCs), taken at new diagnosis, from a patient treated with antithyroid drugs.

As DNA, the CDR3 is TGTGTCAGCAGCGTGGGACAGGGAACAGATACGCAGTATTTT. It is translated as CVSSVGQGTDTQYF. The V gene is TRBV7-9, the J gene TRBJ2-3; the match to TRBD1 covers 9 bases. CDR1 SEHNR and CDR2 FQNEAQ come from the germline V gene (reference sequence). CDR3 size: 14 residues.